Each of the 11 T cell receptor beta chains below was sequenced from the same sample in a study of control samples from healthy donors and cancer patients. Sequencing used immunoSEQ multiplex PCR; TCRdb keeps in-frame clones, though not all of them. The sample lists tens of thousands of clones, over 85% seen once, with about 1.5% in the top ten. The sequenced sample consisted of blood. The receptors come from a woman aged 25 to 45 in good health.

V and J are TRBV5-1 and TRBJ2-5, with 10 bases identical to TRBD1. The CDR3 has 15 amino acids. Germline lookup yields CDR1 SGHRS and CDR2 YFSETQ. Trimming cost V 0 bases and J 4 bases; bases outside gene matches: 3. As DNA, the CDR3 is TGCGCCAGCAGCTTGGGATGGGACAGGGGAGAGACCCAGTACTTC. It specifies CASSLGWDRGETQYF.

The gene calls are TRBV13 and TRBJ1-3; the match to TRBD1 covers 8 bases. CDR3 length: 17 amino acids. The germline V gene encodes CDR1 PRHDT and CDR2 FYEKMQ (reference sequence). With V trimmed by 0 bases and J by 4 bases, 8 bases remained unmatched. CDR3 amino acids: CASSLGFGQGAGNTIYF. The DNA for the CDR3 is TGTGCCAGCAGCTTAGGGTTCGGACAGGGTGCAGGAAACACCATATATTTT.

The chain is built from TRBV7-6 and TRBJ1-6; D possibly corresponds to TRBD1 (6 bases). Germline loops: CDR1 SGHVS, CDR2 FNYEAQ. The CDR3 extends over 16 amino acids. With 1 base removed from V and 7 bases from J, the gap between germline ends came to 14 bases. In nucleotides, the CDR3 is TGTGCCAGCAGCTTAGGGAACCCGGGACACAATTCACCCCTCCACTTT. This encodes CASSLGNPGHNSPLHF.

The chain links TRBV5-1 to TRBJ2-3, with a possible D match to TRBD1 (5 bases). The CDR3 contains 15 residues. V was shortened by 0 bases and J by 0 bases, with 8 bases between the two germline ends. Germline V CDR1 and CDR2: SGHRS, YFSETQ. CDR3 protein: CASSLEDTSTDTQYF. The CDR3 bases are TGCGCCAGCAGCTTGGAGGACACTAGCACAGATACGCAGTATTTT.

The J gene is TRBJ1-6, the V gene TRBV28, with D tentatively TRBD1 (5 bases). The germline CDR1 and CDR2 sequences are MDHEN and SYDVKM. Trimming removed 0 bases from V and 9 bases from J, with 15 bases in between. This CDR3 region has 16 residues. CDR3 nucleotides: TGTGCCAGCAGTTTATGGGGAATAGGGGTTGGTTCACCCCTCCACTTT. Residues: CASSLWGIGVGSPLHF.

The chain uses TRBV27 and TRBJ2-7; 12 bases fit TRBD2. V lost 6 bases and J lost 6; bases outside the gene matches: 18. The V gene's germline CDR1 is MNHEY and CDR2 SMNVEV (reference sequence). The CDR3 loop spans 18 amino acids. The CDR3 DNA is TGTGCCAGCAGCCGAAGACTAGCGGGGGACGAAAGGTTGGGCGAGCAGTACTTC. This translates into CASSRRLAGDERLGEQYF.

V is TRBV6-2 or TRBV6-3 and J is TRBJ1-2; TRBD1 agrees at 7 bases. The CDR3 covers 17 residues. V trimming: 6 bases; J trimming: 5 bases; junction bases outside the gene matches: 18. Per germline, CDR1 MNHEY and CDR2 SVGEGT. DNA of the CDR3: TGTGCCAGCAGCGATTACAGGGGACTTAAACCTACATATGGCTACACCTTC. Translated, it gives CASSDYRGLKPTYGYTF.

The chain has TRBV11-1 and TRBJ1-2; no definite D call. Germline V CDR1 and CDR2: SGHAT, FQDESV (reference sequence). The V gene lost 5 bases and the J gene lost 8 bases, with 9 bases spanning the gap. The CDR3 totals 11 residues. The CDR3 region is CASSDPWGYTF. DNA of the CDR3: TGTGCCAGCAGCGATCCCTGGGGCTACACCTTC.

V gene TRBV3-1 (or the pseudogene TRBV3-2) combines with J gene TRBJ2-7, with TRBD1 identical over 8 bases. Germline V gene data show CDR1 as LGHDT and CDR2 as YNNKEL (reference sequence). The CDR3 runs 15 residues. Unmatched junction bases numbered 4, after V lost 1 base and J lost 2 bases. CDR3 sequence (DNA): TGTGCCAGCAGCCAAGCCTTACAGGGGGCCTACGAGCAGTACTTC. Its protein product is CASSQALQGAYEQYF.

This chain connects TRBV2 to TRBJ1-5; TRBD1 matches 8 bases. The V segment lost 4 bases and the J segment 3 bases; nucleotides outside the gene matches: 2. CDR1 and CDR2 from the germline V gene are SNHLY and FYNNEI. The CDR3 runs 14 residues. The CDR3 sequence is CASSGQGSNQPQHF. CDR3 coding DNA: TGTGCCAGCAGTGGACAGGGGTCCAATCAGCCCCAGCATTTT.

This chain joins TRBV11-2 and TRBJ1-1, with D tentatively TRBD1 (6 bases). Germline V gives CDR1 SGHAT, CDR2 FQNNGV. Deletions cut 6 bases from V and 2 bases from J, with 16 bases between. The CDR3 runs to 15 residues. Written as DNA, the CDR3 is TGTGCCAGCAGGTCACTAGGGGGGTTTAACACTGAAGCTTTCTTT. This gives the protein CASRSLGGFNTEAFF.